These T cell receptor beta chains were read from a single sample in a study of cytomegalovirus exposure and HLA in healthy donors. Clones were sequenced by immunoSEQ multiplex PCR, and TCRdb holds only the in-frame ones, with some missing. This sample has more than 150,000 clones; 84% occur once, and the top ten carry roughly 7%. The specimen was PBMCs. The origin of the receptors is a man between 18 and 29 years old in good health and CMV-seropositive. Both conserved end residues are part of each CDR3.

TRBV19	TRBJ1-2	13	CASSDTGLNGYTF
TRBV5-1	TRBJ1-3	15	CASSLDGRIGNTIYF
TRBV19	TRBJ1-5	15	CASSIGPGSIQPQHF
TRBV11-3	TRBJ2-3	16	CASSQGGVSDTDTQYF
TRBV29-1	TRBJ2-2	17	CSVGGLADTANTGELFF
TRBV27	TRBJ2-1	13	CASSFNSNNEQFF
TRBV5-1	TRBJ1-2	12	CASSLAGGGYTF
TRBV5-1	TRBJ2-1	14	CASREREGYNEQFF
TRBV5-4	TRBJ2-1	13	CASSQTGTHEQFF
TRBV27	TRBJ2-1	15	CASSSTGSSYNEQFF
TRBV30	TRBJ2-6	17	CAWIKLAGGSGANVLTF
TRBV19	TRBJ1-2	14	CASCPTGQGYGYTF
TRBV7-9	TRBJ2-7	14	CASIPVLAGSWQYF
TRBV19	TRBJ2-7	15	CASSKVLAEPYEQYF
TRBV30	TRBJ2-7	14	CAWSRRSVSYEQYF
TRBV7-2	TRBJ2-7	14	CASSRLAGGRGQYF
TRBV5-6	TRBJ2-5	14	CASSLNSYIETQYF
TRBV5-5	TRBJ1-1	13	CASSLEPDTGAFF
TRBV7-3	TRBJ1-1	15	CASSPPKGENTEAFF
TRBV6-5	TRBJ2-7	15	CASRTGGSGAYEQYF